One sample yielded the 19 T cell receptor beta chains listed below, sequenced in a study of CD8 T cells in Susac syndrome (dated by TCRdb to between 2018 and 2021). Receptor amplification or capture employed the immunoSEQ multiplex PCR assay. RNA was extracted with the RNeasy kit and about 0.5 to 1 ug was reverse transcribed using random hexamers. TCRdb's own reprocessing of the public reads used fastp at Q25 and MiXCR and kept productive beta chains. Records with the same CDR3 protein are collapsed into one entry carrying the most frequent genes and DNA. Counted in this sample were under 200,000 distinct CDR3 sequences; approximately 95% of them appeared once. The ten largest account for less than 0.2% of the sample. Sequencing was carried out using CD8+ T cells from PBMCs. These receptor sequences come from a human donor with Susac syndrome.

CDR3 DNA: TGTGCCAGCAGTTTCATGGAGAGAGAGCAGTTCTTC. It translates to CASSFMEREQFF. This chain links TRBV12-3 or TRBV12-4 with TRBJ2-1; D uncertain. The CDR3 extends over 12 amino acids. Trimming cost V 3 bases and J 10 bases, with 10 bases left between them.

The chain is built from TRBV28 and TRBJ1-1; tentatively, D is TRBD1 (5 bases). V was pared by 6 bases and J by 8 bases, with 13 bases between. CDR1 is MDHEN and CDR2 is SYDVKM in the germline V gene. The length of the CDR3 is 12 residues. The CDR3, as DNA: TGTGCCAGCAGGCCACAGGCTGCCGAAGCTTTCTTT. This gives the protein CASRPQAAEAFF. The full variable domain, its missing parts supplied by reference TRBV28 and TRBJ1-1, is DVKVTQSSRYLVKRTGEKVFLECVQDMDHENMFWYRQDPGLGLRLIYFSYDVKMKEKGDIPEGYSVSREKKERFSLILESASTNQTSMYLCASRPQAAEAFFGQGTRLTVV.

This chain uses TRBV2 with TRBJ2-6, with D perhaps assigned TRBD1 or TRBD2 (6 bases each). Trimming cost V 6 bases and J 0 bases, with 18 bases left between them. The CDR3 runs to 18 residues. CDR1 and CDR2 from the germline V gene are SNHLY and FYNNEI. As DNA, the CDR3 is TGTGCCAGCAGAAAAAGGGGGGCTGGGATCTCTGGGGCCAACGTCCTGACTTTC. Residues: CASRKRGAGISGANVLTF.

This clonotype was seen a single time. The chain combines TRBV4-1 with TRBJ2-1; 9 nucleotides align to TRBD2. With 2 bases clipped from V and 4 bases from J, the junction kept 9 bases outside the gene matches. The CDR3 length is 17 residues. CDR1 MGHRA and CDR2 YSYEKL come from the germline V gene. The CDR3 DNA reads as TGCGCCAGCAGCCAACCAAGCGGGGGGTTATCGTACAATGAGCAGTTCTTC. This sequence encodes CASSQPSGGLSYNEQFF.

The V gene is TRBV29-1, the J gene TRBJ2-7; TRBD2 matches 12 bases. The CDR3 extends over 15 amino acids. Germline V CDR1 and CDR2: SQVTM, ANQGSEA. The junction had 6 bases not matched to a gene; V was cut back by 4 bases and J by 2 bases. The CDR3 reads CSVAGTSGFTYEQYF. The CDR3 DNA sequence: TGCAGCGTTGCCGGGACTAGCGGGTTTACCTACGAGCAGTACTTC.

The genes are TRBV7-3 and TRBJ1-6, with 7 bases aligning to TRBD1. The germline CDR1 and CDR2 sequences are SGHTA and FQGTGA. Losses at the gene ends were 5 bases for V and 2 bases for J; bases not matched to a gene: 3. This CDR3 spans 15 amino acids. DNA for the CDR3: TGTGCCAGCAGCCTGACAGGGACCTATAATTCACCCCTCCACTTT. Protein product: CASSLTGTYNSPLHF.

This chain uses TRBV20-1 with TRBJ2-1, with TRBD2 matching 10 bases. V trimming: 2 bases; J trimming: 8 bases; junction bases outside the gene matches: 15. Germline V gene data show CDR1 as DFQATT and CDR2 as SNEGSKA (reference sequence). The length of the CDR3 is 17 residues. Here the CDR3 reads CSARLYASGRVDDEQFF. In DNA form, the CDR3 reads TGCAGTGCTAGACTATACGCTAGCGGGAGAGTAGATGATGAGCAGTTCTTC.

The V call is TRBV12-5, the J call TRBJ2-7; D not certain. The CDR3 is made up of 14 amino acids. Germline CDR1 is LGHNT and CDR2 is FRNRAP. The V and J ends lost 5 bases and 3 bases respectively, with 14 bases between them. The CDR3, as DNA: TGTGCTAGTGGTCATCCGGACGGAGACTACGAGCAGTACTTC. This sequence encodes CASGHPDGDYEQYF.

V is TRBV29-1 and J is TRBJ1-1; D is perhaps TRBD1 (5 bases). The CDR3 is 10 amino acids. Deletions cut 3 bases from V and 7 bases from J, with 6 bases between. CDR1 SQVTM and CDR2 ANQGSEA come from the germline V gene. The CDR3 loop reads CSVDRDEAFF. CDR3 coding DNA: TGCAGCGTTGACAGGGATGAAGCTTTCTTT. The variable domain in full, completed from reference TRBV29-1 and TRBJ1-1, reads SAVISQKPSRDICQRGTSLTIQCQVDSQVTMMFWYRQQPGQSLTLIATANQGSEATYESGFVIDKFPISRPNLTFSTLTVSNMSPEDSSIYLCSVDRDEAFFGQGTRLTVV.

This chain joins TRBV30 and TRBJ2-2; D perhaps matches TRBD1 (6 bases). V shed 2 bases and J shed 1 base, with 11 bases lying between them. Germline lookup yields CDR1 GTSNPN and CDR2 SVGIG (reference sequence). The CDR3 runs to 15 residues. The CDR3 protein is CAWSTGTVNTGELFF. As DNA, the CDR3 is TGTGCCTGGAGTACAGGGACGGTGAACACCGGGGAGCTGTTTTTT. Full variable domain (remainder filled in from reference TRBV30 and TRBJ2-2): SQTIHQWPATLVQPVGSPLSLECTVEGTSNPNLYWYRQAAGRGLQLLFYSVGIGQISSEVPQNLSASRPQDRQFILSSKKLLLSDSGFYLCAWSTGTVNTGELFFGEGSRLTVL.

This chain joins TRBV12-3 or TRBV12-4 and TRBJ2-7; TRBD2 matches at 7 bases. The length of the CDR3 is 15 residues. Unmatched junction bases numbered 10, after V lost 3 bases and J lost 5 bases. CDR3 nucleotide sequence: TGTGCCAGCAGTTTTAGTGGGAGGGCCACAGACGAGCAGTACTTC. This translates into CASSFSGRATDEQYF.

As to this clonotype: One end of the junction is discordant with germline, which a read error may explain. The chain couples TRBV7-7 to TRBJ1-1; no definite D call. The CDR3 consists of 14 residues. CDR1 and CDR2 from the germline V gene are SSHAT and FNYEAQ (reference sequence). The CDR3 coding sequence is TGTGCTAGCAGCCCGGCCGAAGCAAACACTGAAGCTTTCTTT. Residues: CASSPAEANTEAFF.

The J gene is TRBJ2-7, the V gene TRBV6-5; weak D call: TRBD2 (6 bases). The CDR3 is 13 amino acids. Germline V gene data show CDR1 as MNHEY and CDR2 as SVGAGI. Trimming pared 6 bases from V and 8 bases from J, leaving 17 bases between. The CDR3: CASSTGQGGKQYF. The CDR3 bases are TGTGCCAGCAGCACAGGTCAGGGAGGCAAGCAGTACTTC.

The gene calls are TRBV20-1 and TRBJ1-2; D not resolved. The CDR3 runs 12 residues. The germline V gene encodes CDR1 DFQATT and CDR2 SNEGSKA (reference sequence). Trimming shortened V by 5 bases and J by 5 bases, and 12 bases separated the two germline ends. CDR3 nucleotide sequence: TGCAGTGCTCGCGTGCTGCGGTATGGCTACACCTTC. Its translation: CSARVLRYGYTF.

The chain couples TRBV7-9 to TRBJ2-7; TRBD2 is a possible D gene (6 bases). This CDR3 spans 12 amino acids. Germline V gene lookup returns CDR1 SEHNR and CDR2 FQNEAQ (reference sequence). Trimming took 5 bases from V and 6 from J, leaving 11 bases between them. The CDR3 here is CASSPGESEQYF. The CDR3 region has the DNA TGTGCCAGCAGCCCGGGGGAATCCGAGCAGTACTTC.

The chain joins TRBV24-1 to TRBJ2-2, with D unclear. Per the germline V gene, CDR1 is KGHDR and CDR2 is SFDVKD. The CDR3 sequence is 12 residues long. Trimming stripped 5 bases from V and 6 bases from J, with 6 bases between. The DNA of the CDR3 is TGTGCCACCAGTGTTGTATCCGGGGAGCTGTTTTTT. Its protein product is CATSVVSGELFF.

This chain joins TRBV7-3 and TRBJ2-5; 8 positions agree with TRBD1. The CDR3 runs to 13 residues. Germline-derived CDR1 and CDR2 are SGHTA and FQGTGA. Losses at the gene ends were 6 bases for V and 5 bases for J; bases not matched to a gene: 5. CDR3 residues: CASSLTGAETQYF. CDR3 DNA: TGTGCCAGCAGTTTGACAGGGGCTGAGACCCAGTACTTC.

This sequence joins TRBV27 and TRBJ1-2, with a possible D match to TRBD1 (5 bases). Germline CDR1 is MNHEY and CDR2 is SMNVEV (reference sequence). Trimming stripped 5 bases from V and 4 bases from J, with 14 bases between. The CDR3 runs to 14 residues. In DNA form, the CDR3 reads TGTGCCAGCAGTGCCTCTGACAGCCTCTATGGCTACACCTTC. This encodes CASSASDSLYGYTF.

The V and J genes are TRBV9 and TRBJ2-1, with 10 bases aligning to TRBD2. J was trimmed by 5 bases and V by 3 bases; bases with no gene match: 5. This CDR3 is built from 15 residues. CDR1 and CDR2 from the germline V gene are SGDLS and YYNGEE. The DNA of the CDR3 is TGTGCCAGCAGCGCCACTAGCGGGGTCCACAATGAGCAGTTCTTC. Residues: CASSATSGVHNEQFF.